The present entry profiles one T cell receptor beta chain with its context. Its target is not known. The germline V gene encodes CDR1 SQVTM and CDR2 ANQGSEA. The junction had 6 bases not matched to a gene; V was cut back by 7 bases and J by 3 bases. This CDR3 has 14 residues. This sample stems from a study of T-cell memory formation after mild COVID-19. Study-wide results and caveats: For contracting clones, CD4+ ones sat mainly in CM and EM, CD8+ in EMRA. Day 15 to 85 contracting clones showed balanced CD4/CD8; day 15 to 37 expanders favored CD4+.

Each CDR3 protein is one row after TCRdb ran MiXCR on the 5' RACE reads. The profile shows 450,000 or so distinct CDR3 sequences, roughly 25% of them singletons. Sequences were obtained from PBMCs or a T cell subset sorted from them (not recorded which). The rearrangement joins TRBV29-1 to TRBJ2-1; 10 bases are shared with TRBD1. The receptor's source is an adult woman who had mild COVID-19 (a few samples of this study predate the infection). Cell type and time point are not known. CDR3 DNA sequence: TGCAGCGCCCCGGGACAGGGGTACTACAATGAGCAGTTCTTC. Translation: CSAPGQGYYNEQFF.